These 22 T cell receptor beta chains were sequenced from one sample in a study of blood T cell repertoires in COVID-19. Measured with immunoSEQ multiplex PCR; TCRdb has only the in-frame clones, and not every one. The table has about 47,000 clones, 81% seen once. Material: peripheral blood. The receptors were sampled from a woman of 80 years or more with COVID-19, enrolled during active disease.

This chain uses TRBV27 with TRBJ2-1; 13 bases fit TRBD2. Germline V CDR1 and CDR2: MNHEY, SMNVEV (reference sequence). This CDR3 contains 19 residues. With V trimmed by 2 bases and J by 2 bases, 9 bases remained unmatched. CDR3 nucleotide sequence: TGTGCCAGCAGTTTACGACCGGGACTAGCGGGAATCCCCTACAATGAGCAGTTCTTC. This sequence encodes CASSLRPGLAGIPYNEQFF.

The rearrangement uses TRBV5-4 and TRBJ2-7, with 9 bases aligning to TRBD2. Germline CDR1 and CDR2: SGHNT and YYREEE (reference sequence). The J segment lost 5 bases and the V segment lost 2 bases, leaving 8 bases of the junction unmatched. This CDR3 contains 15 residues. For the CDR3, the DNA is TGTGCCAGCAGCTTAGGCGGGAGGGCAACCCACGAGCAGTACTTC. This sequence encodes CASSLGGRATHEQYF.

CDR3 loop: CASSLTLYSNQPQHF. CDR3 coding DNA: TGTGCCAGCAGCTTAACACTATATAGCAATCAGCCCCAGCATTTT. The chain employs TRBV7-2 and TRBJ1-5; D gene ambiguous. The CDR3 is 15 residues long. Germline lookup yields CDR1 SGHTA and CDR2 FQGNSA. V was clipped by 2 bases and J by 0 bases, with 8 bases between them.

With regard to this clone: Different DNA sequences within this sample yield the same CDR3. The J gene is TRBJ2-7, the V gene TRBV10-3, with a weak D call TRBD2 (5 bases). CDR3 length: 12 amino acids. From germline, CDR1 is ENHRY and CDR2 SYGVKD. Trimming left V 8 bases short and J 5 bases short, with 13 bases between. CDR3 loop: CAISGGSHEQYF. The CDR3, as DNA: TGTGCCATCTCCGGAGGTTCCCACGAGCAGTACTTC.

This chain connects TRBV28 to TRBJ2-2, with 9 bases aligning to TRBD1. The length of the CDR3 is 15 residues. Trimming took 6 bases from V and 8 from J; bases not matched to a gene: 10. From germline, CDR1 is MDHEN and CDR2 SYDVKM. This CDR3 is CASRPGQGGSGELFF. The CDR3 DNA follows: TGTGCCAGCAGACCGGGACAGGGTGGTTCAGGGGAGCTGTTTTTT.

The genes are TRBV4-1 and TRBJ2-3, with 14 bases fitting TRBD2. V gave up 1 base and J gave up 1 base; unmatched junction bases: 1. Germline values: CDR1 MGHRA, CDR2 YSYEKL. The CDR3 totals 17 residues. This CDR3 reads CASSQGTSGRRTDTQYF. Written as DNA, the CDR3 is TGCGCCAGCAGCCAAGGGACTAGCGGGAGGCGCACAGATACGCAGTATTTT.

This clone was found once. The chain uses TRBV6-5 and TRBJ2-1; perhaps TRBD2 as D (5 bases). Per the germline V gene, CDR1 is MNHEY and CDR2 is SVGAGI. V was shortened by 4 bases and J by 7 bases, with 11 bases between the two germline ends. The CDR3 consists of 13 residues. CDR3 in amino acids: CASSSFSENEQFF. The CDR3 DNA follows: TGTGCCAGCAGTTCTTTTAGCGAAAATGAGCAGTTCTTC.

This chain uses TRBV5-1 with TRBJ2-1, with a possible D match to TRBD1 (5 bases). Germline lookup yields CDR1 SGHRS and CDR2 YFSETQ. V lost 0 bases, J lost 10 bases, and 5 bases lay in between. The CDR3 covers 11 residues. The CDR3 region has the DNA TGCGCCAGCAGCTTGGAGGGGGAGCAGTTCTTC. Encoded protein: CASSLEGEQFF.

The chain has TRBV7-9 and TRBJ2-1; D may be TRBD2 (5 bases). V dropped 3 bases and J dropped 0 bases, with 9 bases sitting between them. CDR1 is SEHNR and CDR2 is FQNEAQ in the germline V gene (reference sequence). The CDR3 has 15 residues. CDR3 DNA: TGTGCCAGCAGCTTTCGGGAAGCCTCCTACAATGAGCAGTTCTTC. It yields the protein CASSFREASYNEQFF.

The chain carries TRBV6-5 and TRBJ2-2; 8 bases map to TRBD1. The germline gives CDR1 MNHEY, CDR2 SVGAGI. Trimming removed 6 bases from V and 3 bases from J; junction bases left unmatched: 6. The CDR3 covers 15 residues. CDR3 protein: CASRPGQAYTGELFF. CDR3 nucleotide sequence: TGTGCCAGCAGGCCGGGACAGGCTTACACCGGGGAGCTGTTTTTT.

This clone was observed a few times. This sequence joins TRBV29-1 and TRBJ2-3; TRBD2 matches 11 bases. With 4 bases clipped from V and 1 base from J, the junction kept 10 bases outside the gene matches. CDR1 is SQVTM and CDR2 is ANQGSEA in the germline V gene. The CDR3 covers 17 residues. The DNA of the CDR3 is TGCAGCGTTGGGCCCCATCTAGCGGGGGGAGGCACAGATACGCAGTATTTT. It codes for CSVGPHLAGGGTDTQYF.

CDR3 sequence: CATSRAGGGGDEQFF. The CDR3 DNA is TGTGCCACCAGCCGAGCGGGAGGGGGCGGGGATGAGCAGTTCTTC. The chain employs TRBV24-1 and TRBJ2-1, with 10 positions matching TRBD2. Trimming cost V 7 bases and J 8 bases; bases outside gene matches: 10. In germline, CDR1 is KGHDR, CDR2 SFDVKD. This CDR3 region has 15 residues.

This rearrangement joins TRBV3-1 (or the pseudogene TRBV3-2) to TRBJ2-7; tentatively, D is TRBD1 (6 bases). CDR3 length: 16 residues. CDR1 is LGHDT and CDR2 is YNNKEL in the germline V gene (reference sequence). V lost 4 bases, J lost 2 bases, and 18 bases lay in between. CDR3 DNA sequence: TGTGCCAGCAGCCCCACGCCCAGGACAGCTACCTACGAGCAGTACTTC. This sequence encodes CASSPTPRTATYEQYF.

The chain is built from TRBV7-9 and TRBJ1-6; weak D call: TRBD1 (6 bases). The germline V and J ends were trimmed by 1 base and 8 bases, with 12 bases remaining between them. From germline, CDR1 is SEHNR and CDR2 FQNEAQ (reference sequence). There are 15 residues in the CDR3. CDR3: CASSLGTGYHSPLHF. CDR3 DNA: TGTGCCAGCAGCTTAGGTACAGGGTATCATTCACCCCTCCACTTT.

The chain uses TRBV3-1 (or the pseudogene TRBV3-2) and TRBJ2-7; 7 bases align to TRBD1. Unmatched junction bases numbered 12, after V lost 7 bases and J lost 3 bases. The CDR3 totals 15 residues. CDR1 and CDR2 (germline): LGHDT, YNNKEL (reference sequence). The CDR3 DNA sequence: TGTGCCAGCACCCCTTCGGTGGGACAGAACTACGAGCAGTACTTC. Amino acid sequence: CASTPSVGQNYEQYF.

The rearrangement links TRBV27 to TRBJ2-7; 7 bases fit TRBD2. The CDR3 length is 15 residues. The germline CDR1 and CDR2 sequences are MNHEY and SMNVEV (reference sequence). V gave up 3 bases and J gave up 0 bases; unmatched junction bases: 5. As DNA, the CDR3 is TGTGCCAGCAGTTTCGACGGGAGGATCTCCTACGAGCAGTACTTC. It translates to CASSFDGRISYEQYF.

This clone was counted once. The V gene is TRBV15, the J gene TRBJ2-7; 11 bases match TRBD2. The CDR3 loop spans 16 amino acids. The V and J ends lost 4 bases and 5 bases, in that order; junction bases with no gene match: 10. Per germline, CDR1 LNHNV and CDR2 YYDKDF (reference sequence). CDR3: CATSIDLAGGPDEQYF. The DNA for the CDR3 is TGTGCCACCAGCATCGACTTAGCGGGAGGGCCCGACGAGCAGTACTTC. Complete variable domain (other parts from reference TRBV15 and TRBJ2-7): DAMVIQNPRYQVTQFGKPVTLSCSQTLNHNVMYWYQQKSSQAPKLLFHYYDKDFNNEADTPDNFQSRRPNTSFCFLDIRSPGLGDTAMYLCATSIDLAGGPDEQYFGPGTRLTVT.

This clone was seen a few times. The rearrangement joins TRBV28 to TRBJ1-4; perhaps TRBD1 as D (6 bases). Trimming took off 3 bases at V and 4 bases at J, with 15 bases between the two ends. Germline V gene lookup returns CDR1 MDHEN and CDR2 SYDVKM. There are 16 residues in the CDR3. CDR3 bases: TGTGCCAGCAGTTTGGGCCACAGGGAGAATAATGAAAAACTGTTTTTT. Its protein is CASSLGHRENNEKLFF. The full variable domain, in which reference TRBV28 and TRBJ1-4 provide the parts outside the CDR3, is DVKVTQSSRYLVKRTGEKVFLECVQDMDHENMFWYRQDPGLGLRLIYFSYDVKMKEKGDIPEGYSVSREKKERFSLILESASTNQTSMYLCASSLGHRENNEKLFFGSGTQLSVL.

This sequence joins TRBV6-4 and TRBJ2-1; perhaps TRBD2 as D (5 bases). V was trimmed by 10 bases and J by 6 bases, leaving 13 bases between them. This CDR3 comprises 12 residues. Germline V gene data show CDR1 as MRHNA and CDR2 as SNTAGT. CDR3 protein: CATSRGTNEQFF. In DNA form, the CDR3 reads TGTGCCACCTCACGGGGTACCAATGAGCAGTTCTTC.

The rearrangement joins TRBV29-1 to TRBJ2-7; TRBD2 agrees at 7 bases. The CDR3 totals 14 residues. The trim removed 1 base at V and 6 bases at J, leaving 9 bases unmatched. CDR1 SQVTM and CDR2 ANQGSEA come from the germline V gene. The CDR3 loop is CSVEAPSGGAEQYF. Here the CDR3 DNA reads TGCAGCGTTGAAGCCCCTAGCGGAGGGGCCGAGCAGTACTTC.

V and J are TRBV28 and TRBJ2-7; D gene ambiguous. This CDR3 has 14 amino acids. V gave up 5 bases and J gave up 5 bases, with 16 bases separating them. Germline values: CDR1 MDHEN, CDR2 SYDVKM. CDR3 amino acids: CASSPALLGHEQYF. CDR3 DNA: TGTGCCAGCAGTCCTGCGTTATTGGGCCACGAGCAGTACTTC. Drawing the rest from reference TRBV28 and TRBJ2-7, the complete variable domain is DVKVTQSSRYLVKRTGEKVFLECVQDMDHENMFWYRQDPGLGLRLIYFSYDVKMKEKGDIPEGYSVSREKKERFSLILESASTNQTSMYLCASSPALLGHEQYFGPGTRLTVT.

The V and J genes are TRBV27 and TRBJ1-2; D is unclear. V gave up 2 bases and J gave up 1 base, with 11 bases separating them. Per germline, CDR1 MNHEY and CDR2 SMNVEV (reference sequence). This CDR3 comprises 15 residues. CDR3 DNA sequence: TGTGCCAGCAGTTTAAGCCCGGGGATTAACTATGGCTACACCTTC. Translation gives CASSLSPGINYGYTF.